The T cell receptor (beta chain) described here comes from a study of beta chain features in type 1 diabetes. The CDR3 length is 12 residues. Germline V gives CDR1 SQVTM, CDR2 ANQGSEA. Losses at the gene ends were 6 bases for V and 5 bases for J; bases not matched to a gene: 6. The whole isolated RNA underwent reverse transcription, so sequencing captured expressed TCRB transcripts. The assay was immunoSEQ multiplex PCR, and TCRdb's table has in-frame clones only and misses some. This sample has over 700,000 clones, with 17% found just once. This clone showed up just a few times. What was sequenced was naive CD4+ T cells from blood. This clonotype originated in a young woman in good health. This chain uses TRBV29-1 with TRBJ1-2; TRBD1 matches at 7 bases. In nucleotides, the CDR3 is TGCAGCGTCCTCAGGGGGAGGTATGGCTACACCTTC. This encodes CSVLRGRYGYTF.